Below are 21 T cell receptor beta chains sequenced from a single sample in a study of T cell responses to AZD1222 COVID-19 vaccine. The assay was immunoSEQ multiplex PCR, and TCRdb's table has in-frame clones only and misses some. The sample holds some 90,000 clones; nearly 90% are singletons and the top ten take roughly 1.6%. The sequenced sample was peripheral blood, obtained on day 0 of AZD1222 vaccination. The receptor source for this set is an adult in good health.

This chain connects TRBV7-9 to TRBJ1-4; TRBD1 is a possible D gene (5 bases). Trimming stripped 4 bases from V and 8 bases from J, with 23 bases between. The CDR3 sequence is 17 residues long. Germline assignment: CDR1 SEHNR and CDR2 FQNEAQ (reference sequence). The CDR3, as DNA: TGTGCCAGCAGCTACGCGCACTCTTACCGGGGGGGAGAAAAACTGTTTTTT. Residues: CASSYAHSYRGGEKLFF.

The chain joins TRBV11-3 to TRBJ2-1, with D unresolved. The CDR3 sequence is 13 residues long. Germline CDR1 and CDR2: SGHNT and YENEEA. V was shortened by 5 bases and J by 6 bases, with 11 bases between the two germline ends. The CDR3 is CASSQDDLNEQFF. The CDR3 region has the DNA TGTGCCAGCAGCCAGGACGATCTCAATGAGCAGTTCTTC.

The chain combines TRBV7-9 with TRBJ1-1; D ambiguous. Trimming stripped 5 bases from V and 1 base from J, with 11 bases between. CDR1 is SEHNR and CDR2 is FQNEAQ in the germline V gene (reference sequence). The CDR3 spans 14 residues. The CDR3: CASSERTGNTEAFF. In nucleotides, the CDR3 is TGTGCCAGCAGCGAACGGACGGGGAACACTGAAGCTTTCTTT.

CDR3 in amino acids: CASGSGAGNEKLFF. The CDR3 DNA reads as TGTGCCAGCGGATCCGGGGCCGGGAATGAAAAACTGTTTTTT. The chain is built from TRBV5-8 and TRBJ1-4, with a tentative D call TRBD1 (5 bases). V lost 7 bases and J lost 5, with 15 bases in between. This CDR3 region has 14 residues. The germline CDR1 and CDR2 sequences are SGHTS and YDEGEE.

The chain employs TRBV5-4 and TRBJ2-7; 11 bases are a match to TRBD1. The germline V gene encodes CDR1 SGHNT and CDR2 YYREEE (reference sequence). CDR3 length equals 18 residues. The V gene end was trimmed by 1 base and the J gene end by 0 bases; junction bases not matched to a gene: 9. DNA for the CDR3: TGTGCCAGCAGCTTGCCCGCCGGACAGGGGGCCAGCTCCTACGAGCAGTACTTC. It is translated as CASSLPAGQGASSYEQYF. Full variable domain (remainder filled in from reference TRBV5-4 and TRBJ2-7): ETGVTQSPTHLIKTRGQQVTLRCSSQSGHNTVSWYQQALGQGPQFIFQYYREEENGRGNFPPRFSGLQFPNYSSELNVNALELDDSALYLCASSLPAGQGASSYEQYFGPGTRLTVT.

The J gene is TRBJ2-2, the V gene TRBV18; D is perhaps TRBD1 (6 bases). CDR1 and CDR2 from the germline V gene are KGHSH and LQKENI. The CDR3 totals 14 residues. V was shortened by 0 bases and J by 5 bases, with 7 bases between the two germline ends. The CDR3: CASSPPRGTGELFF. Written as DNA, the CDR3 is TGTGCCAGCTCACCACCCAGGGGTACCGGGGAGCTGTTTTTT. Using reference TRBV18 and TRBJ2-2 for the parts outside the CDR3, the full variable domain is NAGVMQNPRHLVRRRGQEARLRCSPMKGHSHVYWYRQLPEEGLKFMVYLQKENIIDESGMPKERFSAEFPKEGPSILRIQQVVRGDSAAYFCASSPPRGTGELFFGEGSRLTVL.

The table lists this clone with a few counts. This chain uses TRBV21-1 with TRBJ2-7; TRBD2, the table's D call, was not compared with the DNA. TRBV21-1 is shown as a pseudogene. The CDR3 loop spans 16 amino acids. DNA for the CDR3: TGTGCCAGCAGCCCAAGAGGCGGGCCTCAGATGGACGAGCAGTACTTC. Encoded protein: CASSPRGGPQMDEQYF.

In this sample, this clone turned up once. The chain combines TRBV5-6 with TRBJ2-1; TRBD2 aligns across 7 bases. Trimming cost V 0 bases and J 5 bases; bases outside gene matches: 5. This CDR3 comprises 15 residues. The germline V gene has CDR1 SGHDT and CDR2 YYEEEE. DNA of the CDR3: TGTGCCAGCAGCTTGGCCGTGACTAGCAACAATGAGCAGTTCTTC. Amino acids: CASSLAVTSNNEQFF.

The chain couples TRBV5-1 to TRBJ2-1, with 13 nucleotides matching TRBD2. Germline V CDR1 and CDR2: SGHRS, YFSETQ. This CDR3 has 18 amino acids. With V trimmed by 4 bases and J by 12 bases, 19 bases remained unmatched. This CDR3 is CASSMGLAGLGSTMRQFF. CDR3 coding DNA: TGCGCCAGCAGCATGGGACTAGCGGGGCTAGGGAGTACAATGAGGCAGTTCTTC. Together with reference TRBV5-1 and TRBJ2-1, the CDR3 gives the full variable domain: KAGVTQTPRYLIKTRGQQVTLSCSPISGHRSVSWYQQTPGQGLQFLFEYFSETQRNKGNFPGRFSGRQFSNSRSEMNVSTLELGDSALYLCASSMGLAGLGSTMRQFFGPGTRLTVL.

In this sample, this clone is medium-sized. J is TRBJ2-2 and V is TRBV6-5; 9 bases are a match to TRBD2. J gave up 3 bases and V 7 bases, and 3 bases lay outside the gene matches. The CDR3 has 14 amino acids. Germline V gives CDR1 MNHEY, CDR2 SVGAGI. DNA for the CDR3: TGTGCCAGCAAGTTAGCGGGAGACACCGGGGAGCTGTTTTTT. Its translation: CASKLAGDTGELFF.

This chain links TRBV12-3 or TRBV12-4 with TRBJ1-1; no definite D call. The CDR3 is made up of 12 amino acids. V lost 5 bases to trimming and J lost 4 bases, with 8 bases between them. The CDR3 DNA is TGTGCCAGCAGTCCCCCCATCACTGAAGCTTTCTTT. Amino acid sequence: CASSPPITEAFF.

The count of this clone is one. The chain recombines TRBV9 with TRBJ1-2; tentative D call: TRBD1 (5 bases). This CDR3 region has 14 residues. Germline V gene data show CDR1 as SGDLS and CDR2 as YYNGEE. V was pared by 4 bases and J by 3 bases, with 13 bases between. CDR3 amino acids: CASSFSQGYYGYTF. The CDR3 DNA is TGTGCCAGCAGCTTTAGTCAGGGATACTATGGCTACACCTTC.

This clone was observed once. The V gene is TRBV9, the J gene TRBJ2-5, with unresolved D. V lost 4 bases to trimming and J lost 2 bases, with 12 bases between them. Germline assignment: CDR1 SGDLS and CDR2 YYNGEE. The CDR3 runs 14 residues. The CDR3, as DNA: TGTGCCAGCAGCCCGGCAGGAATGCAAGAGACCCAGTACTTC. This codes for CASSPAGMQETQYF.

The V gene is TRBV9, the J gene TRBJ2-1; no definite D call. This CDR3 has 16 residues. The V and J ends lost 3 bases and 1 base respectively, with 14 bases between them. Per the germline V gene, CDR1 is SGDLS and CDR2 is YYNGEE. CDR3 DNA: TGTGCCAGCAGCGCCCTCAACATATTGTCCTACAATGAGCAGTTCTTC. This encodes CASSALNILSYNEQFF.

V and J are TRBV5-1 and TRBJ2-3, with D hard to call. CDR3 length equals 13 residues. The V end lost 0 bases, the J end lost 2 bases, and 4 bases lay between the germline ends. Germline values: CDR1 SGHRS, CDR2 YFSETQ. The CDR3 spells CASSLGLTDTQYF. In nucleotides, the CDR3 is TGCGCCAGCAGCTTGGGACTCACAGATACGCAGTATTTT.

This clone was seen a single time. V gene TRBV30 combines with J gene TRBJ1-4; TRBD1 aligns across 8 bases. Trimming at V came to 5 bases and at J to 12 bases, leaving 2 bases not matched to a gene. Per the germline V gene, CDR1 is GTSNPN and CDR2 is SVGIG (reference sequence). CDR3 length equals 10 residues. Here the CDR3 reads CAWGQGELFF. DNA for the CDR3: TGTGCCTGGGGACAGGGCGAACTGTTTTTT.

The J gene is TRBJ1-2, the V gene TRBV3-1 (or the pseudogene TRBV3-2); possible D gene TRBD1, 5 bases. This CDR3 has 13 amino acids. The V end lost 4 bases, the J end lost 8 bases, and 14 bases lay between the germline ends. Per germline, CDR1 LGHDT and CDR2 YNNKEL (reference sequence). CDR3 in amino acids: CASSLPGLRGYTF. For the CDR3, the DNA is TGTGCCAGCAGCCTTCCGGGACTAAGAGGCTACACCTTC.

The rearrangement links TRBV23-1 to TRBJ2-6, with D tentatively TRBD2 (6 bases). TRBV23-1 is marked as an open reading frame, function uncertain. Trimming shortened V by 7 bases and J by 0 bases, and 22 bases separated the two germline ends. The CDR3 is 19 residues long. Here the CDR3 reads CASTFPVGGVASGANVLTF. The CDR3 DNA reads TGCGCCAGCACCTTCCCCGTTGGCGGGGTAGCCTCTGGGGCCAACGTCCTGACTTTC.

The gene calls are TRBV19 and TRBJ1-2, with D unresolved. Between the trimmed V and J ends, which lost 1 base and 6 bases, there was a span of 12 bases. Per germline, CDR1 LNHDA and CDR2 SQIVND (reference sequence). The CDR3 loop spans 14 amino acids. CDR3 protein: CASSIGPALDGYTF. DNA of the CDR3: TGTGCCAGTAGTATAGGGCCAGCCCTAGATGGCTACACCTTC.

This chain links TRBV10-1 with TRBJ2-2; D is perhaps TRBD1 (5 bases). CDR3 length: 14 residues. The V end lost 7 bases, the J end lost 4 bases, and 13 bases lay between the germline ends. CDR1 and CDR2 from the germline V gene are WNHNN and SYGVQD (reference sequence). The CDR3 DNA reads TGCGCCAGCACCCGAGACAGAGGCACCGGGGAGCTGTTTTTT. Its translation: CASTRDRGTGELFF.

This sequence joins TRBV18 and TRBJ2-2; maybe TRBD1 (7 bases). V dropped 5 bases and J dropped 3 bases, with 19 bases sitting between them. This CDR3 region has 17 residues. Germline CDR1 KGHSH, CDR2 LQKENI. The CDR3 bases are TGTGCCAGCTCATCAACGACAGGGACTTGGTACACCGGGGAGCTGTTTTTT. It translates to CASSSTTGTWYTGELFF.